This is a list of T cell receptor beta chains from one sample in a study of shared T cell receptors in the human thymus. Clones were sequenced by immunoSEQ multiplex PCR, and TCRdb holds only the in-frame ones, with some missing. The sample contains hundreds of thousands of clones, roughly 88% of which appear only once. This sample also appeared in a second study, on human thymus T cells.

The sample comprised thymocytes. The receptors shown here come from a boy under three years old with a congenital heart defect. CDR3s include the opening cysteine and the closing phenylalanine or tryptophan. A D gene is named only where the DNA matches it firmly. A row's size may be missing; if present it is once, few, many or a size class.

d_call j_call clone_size v_call cdr3_aa cdr3_nt
TRBD2 TRBJ2-3 NA TRBV25-1 CASSPFRTSGILDTQYF TGTGCCAGCAGTCCCTTCCGGACTAGCGGGATATTAGATACGCAGTATTTT
TRBD2 TRBJ2-3 once TRBV29-1 CSVPGLAGSRHTQYF TGCAGCGTGCCGGGACTAGCGGGAAGCAGGCATACGCAGTATTTT
TRBD1 TRBJ1-2 NA TRBV4-2 CASSQDGRDRGKYGYTF TGTGCCAGCAGCCAAGATGGGAGAGACAGGGGGAAATATGGCTACACCTTC
TRBD2 TRBJ2-7 NA TRBV18 CASSSGTSGYEQYF TGTGCCAGCTCGTCCGGGACTAGCGGCTACGAGCAGTACTTC
TRBD2 TRBJ2-1 NA TRBV12-5 CASGITLAGLNEQFF TGTGCTAGTGGTATCACACTAGCGGGACTCAATGAGCAGTTCTTC
TRBD1 TRBJ1-5 NA TRBV27 CASSLFGTGPNQPQHF TGTGCCAGCAGTTTATTTGGGACAGGACCCAATCAGCCCCAGCATTTT
TRBD2 TRBJ2-1 NA TRBV5-4 CASSSGLAGSSYNEQFF TGTGCCAGCAGCTCCGGACTAGCGGGATCCTCCTACAATGAGCAGTTCTTC
NA TRBJ1-4 NA TRBV19 CASSMSRGGTNEKLFF TGTGCCAGTAGTATGTCGAGGGGAGGCACTAATGAAAAACTGTTTTTT
TRBD2 TRBJ2-7 NA TRBV28 CASSPRTSGYEQYF TGTGCCAGCAGTCCGCGGACTAGCGGCTACGAGCAGTACTTC
NA TRBJ2-7 NA TRBV5-1 CASSLEVAETYEQYF TGCGCCAGCAGCTTGGAAGTAGCGGAGACCTACGAGCAGTACTTC
TRBD2 TRBJ2-5 NA TRBV5-8 CASSTTGTSGQETQYF TGTGCCAGCAGCACTACCGGGACTAGCGGACAAGAGACCCAGTACTTC
NA TRBJ2-7 NA TRBV14 CASSQDGGQHEPGYEQYF TGTGCCAGCAGCCAAGATGGTGGCCAGCATGAGCCAGGATACGAGCAGTACTTC
TRBD1 TRBJ1-5 NA TRBV25-1 CATPGTGGGYGNQPQHF TGTGCCACCCCCGGGACAGGGGGTGGTTACGGCAATCAGCCCCAGCATTTT
NA TRBJ1-1 NA TRBV4-1 CASSQDPGGGEAFF TGCGCCAGCAGCCAAGATCCGGGGGGAGGTGAAGCTTTCTTT
TRBD2 TRBJ2-1 NA TRBV27 CATLPQRTGLAGKDNEQFF TGTGCCACCCTACCCCAGAGGACGGGACTAGCGGGCAAAGACAATGAGCAGTTCTTC
TRBD2 TRBJ2-2 NA TRBV4-3 CASSPLTSGITGELFF TGCGCCAGCAGCCCCTTGACTAGCGGGATTACCGGGGAGCTGTTTTTT
NA TRBJ2-1 NA TRBV9 CASSVGADEQFF TGTGCCAGCAGCGTAGGCGCGGATGAGCAGTTCTTC
NA TRBJ1-4 NA TRBV18 CASSPRTDPTNEKLFF TGTGCCAGCTCACCGCGGACAGATCCAACTAATGAAAAACTGTTTTTT
TRBD1 TRBJ2-5 NA TRBV2 CASSWGDRGREETQYF TGTGCCAGCAGTTGGGGGGACAGGGGGCGCGAGGAGACCCAGTACTTC
NA TRBJ1-4 NA TRBV9 CASSSPKGGATNEKLFF TGTGCCAGCAGCTCCCCCAAAGGGGGGGCAACTAATGAAAAACTGTTTTTT
NA TRBJ2-1 NA TRBV11-3 CASSLDRDPSRYNEQFF TGTGCCAGCAGCTTGGACCGGGATCCTAGTCGCTACAATGAGCAGTTCTTC
NA TRBJ1-1 NA TRBV5-6 CASSWADTPNTEAFF TGTGCCAGCAGCTGGGCTGACACCCCGAACACTGAAGCTTTCTTT
NA TRBJ2-5 once TRBV25-1 CASSGRSSETQYF TGTGCCAGCAGTGGCCGGTCCTCGGAGACCCAGTACTTC
TRBD2 TRBJ2-2 NA TRBV10-1 CASSDQREPTGELFF TGCGCCAGCAGTGACCAGCGGGAGCCGACCGGGGAGCTGTTTTTT
TRBD2 TRBJ2-1 NA TRBV11-2 CASSLDGGVAGANEQFF TGTGCCAGCAGCTTAGATGGGGGGGTAGCGGGAGCAAATGAGCAGTTCTTC
NA TRBJ1-2 NA TRBV30 CAWSVVGREKANYGYTF TGTGCCTGGAGTGTGGTTGGCAGGGAAAAGGCTAACTATGGCTACACCTTC
NA TRBJ2-7 NA TRBV7-6 CASSTNPPSRGEVDEQYF TGTGCCAGCAGCACGAACCCTCCCTCGCGGGGCGAGGTAGATGAGCAGTACTTC
NA TRBJ2-3 few TRBV28 CASSFRLFEDTQYF TGTGCCAGCAGTTTCCGCCTCTTTGAGGATACGCAGTATTTT
NA TRBJ1-5 once TRBV28 CASSSLGQRMHF TGTGCCAGCAGTTCCCTAGGACAGCGGATGCATTTT
TRBD2 TRBJ2-1 NA TRBV9 CASSVGSGRAEQFF TGTGCCAGCAGCGTCGGTAGCGGGAGGGCCGAGCAGTTCTTC
NA TRBJ2-1 once TRBV7-8 CASSLAGAGGSSYNEQFF TGTGCCAGCAGCTTAGCGGGAGCAGGCGGAAGCTCCTACAATGAGCAGTTCTTC
TRBD1 TRBJ1-4 NA TRBV7-6 CASSRVAQGVGKLFF TGTGCCAGCAGCCGGGTGGCACAGGGGGTCGGAAAACTGTTTTTT
NA TRBJ2-5 once TRBV29-1 CSVDLRPRETQYF TGCAGCGTTGATCTTCGTCCCAGAGAGACCCAGTACTTC
TRBD2 TRBJ2-7 NA TRBV30 CAWSVGRERDEQYF TGTGCCTGGAGTGTAGGGCGGGAGAGGGACGAGCAGTACTTC
NA TRBJ1-3 NA TRBV27 CASSLHPDWSSGNTIYF TGTGCCAGCAGTCTACACCCGGACTGGAGCTCTGGAAACACCATATATTTT
TRBD1 TRBJ2-5 NA TRBV4-3 CASSQRDRETQYF TGCGCCAGCAGCCAGAGGGACAGAGAGACCCAGTACTTC
TRBD1 TRBJ2-7 NA TRBV6-5 CASRSGGTGFREQYF TGTGCCAGCAGATCCGGGGGGACAGGGTTCCGCGAGCAGTACTTC
TRBD1 TRBJ1-4 NA TRBV27 CASRMGQKALFF TGTGCCAGCAGAATGGGACAGAAGGCCCTGTTTTTT
NA TRBJ2-2 NA TRBV27 CASSSKGEELFF TGTGCCAGCAGTTCCAAGGGAGAGGAGCTGTTTTTT
TRBD2 TRBJ2-5 NA TRBV5-4 CASSSTRLAEETQYF TGTGCCAGCAGCTCCACTCGACTAGCGGAAGAGACCCAGTACTTC
TRBD2 TRBJ2-3 NA TRBV5-1 CASSLGRERDTQYF TGCGCCAGCAGCTTGGGGCGGGAGAGGGATACGCAGTATTTT
TRBD1 TRBJ1-4 few TRBV18 CASSTGGATNEKLFF TGTGCCAGCTCGACAGGGGGCGCAACTAATGAAAAACTGTTTTTT
NA TRBJ1-1 NA TRBV28 CASSSPSDRLDTEAFF TGTGCCAGCAGTTCCCCCTCTGACAGGTTAGACACTGAAGCTTTCTTT
NA TRBJ1-2 NA TRBV5-5 CASSSRVYSYGYTF TGTGCCAGCAGCAGCAGGGTATACAGCTATGGCTACACCTTC
TRBD1 TRBJ1-4 few TRBV5-1 CASRTNSGTGFEKLFF TGCGCCAGCAGGACGAATTCCGGGACAGGGTTTGAAAAACTGTTTTTT
TRBD2 TRBJ2-7 NA TRBV5-4 CASSLSTPSGRAGYEQYF TGTGCCAGCAGCTTGAGTACCCCTAGCGGGAGGGCCGGTTACGAGCAGTACTTC
NA TRBJ2-7 NA TRBV7-2 CASSLVEPGRRYEQYF TGTGCCAGCAGCTTAGTAGAACCAGGTAGAAGGTACGAGCAGTACTTC
TRBD1 TRBJ2-5 NA TRBV19 CASSTGTGPPSETQYF TGTGCCAGTAGTACGGGGACAGGGCCGCCGTCAGAGACCCAGTACTTC
TRBD1 TRBJ1-3 NA TRBV4-1 CASSPPGSAGDSSGNTIYF TGCGCCAGCAGCCCCCCGGGGTCGGCAGGGGACAGCTCTGGAAACACCATATATTTT
TRBD2 TRBJ2-2 NA TRBV30 CAWSGLAGYTGELFF TGTGCCTGGAGTGGGCTAGCGGGTTACACCGGGGAGCTGTTTTTT
NA TRBJ2-3 few TRBV7-2 CASSWGRWRGTDTQYF TGTGCCAGCAGCTGGGGACGATGGAGGGGCACAGATACGCAGTATTTT
NA TRBJ1-1 NA TRBV15 CATSREQTHPSNTEAFF TGTGCCACCAGCAGAGAACAGACCCATCCCTCGAACACTGAAGCTTTCTTT
NA TRBJ1-5 NA TRBV7-9 CASRGGVDQPQHF TGTGCCAGCAGGGGGGGGGTCGATCAGCCCCAGCATTTT
NA TRBJ2-7 NA TRBV6-1 CASSEVTAYEQYF TGTGCCAGCAGTGAAGTGACTGCCTACGAGCAGTACTTC
NA TRBJ1-2 NA TRBV7-3 CASSLLTPKGKYGYTF TGTGCCAGCAGCTTATTAACACCTAAGGGGAAATATGGCTACACCTTC
TRBD1 TRBJ1-1 NA TRBV9 CASSVVGPERGPNTEAFF TGTGCCAGCAGCGTAGTGGGCCCAGAGAGGGGGCCTAACACTGAAGCTTTCTTT
TRBD2 TRBJ2-7 NA TRBV19 CASSFPPETSGSLYEQYF TGTGCCAGTAGTTTTCCCCCCGAGACTAGCGGGAGTCTTTACGAGCAGTACTTC
NA TRBJ2-7 NA TRBV6-1 CASSECWETYEQYF TGTGCCAGCAGTGAATGCTGGGAGACCTACGAGCAGTACTTC